One and the same sample provided the 22 T cell receptor beta chains below, sequenced in a study of blood T cell repertoires in COVID-19 (dated by TCRdb to 2019 to 2021). Libraries came from the immunoSEQ multiplex PCR assay. TCRdb mirrors the immuneACCESS table, restricted to in-frame sequences. Some clones are absent from its copies; in checked studies, under half trace to an unresolved V gene, and the reason for the others is unknown. Here the sample has some 270,000 clones; about 87% occur a single time. In total, the top ten clones hold 2.5% to 3.5% of the sample. Specimen: PBMCs or T cells enriched from blood (not recorded which). The receptor set was obtained from a middle-aged woman who had been exposed to COVID-19.

The chain links TRBV11-2 to TRBJ1-2, with D hard to call. Germline CDR1 is SGHAT and CDR2 is FQNNGV. Trimming took off 2 bases at V and 4 bases at J, with 20 bases between the two ends. The CDR3 contains 17 residues. The CDR3 region is CASSLSSRAGGVYGYTF. The DNA of the CDR3 is TGTGCCAGCAGCTTATCGTCACGGGCAGGAGGTGTCTATGGCTACACCTTC.

This clone was detected only once. The V and J genes are TRBV5-4 and TRBJ2-1, with TRBD1 matching 7 bases. Germline CDR1 reads SGHNT; CDR2 reads YYREEE (reference sequence). The CDR3 is made up of 14 amino acids. Germline trimming cut 9 bases from V and 4 bases from J; bases unmatched to any gene: 10. CDR3 loop: CATSTGVNYNEQFF. CDR3 in DNA: TGTGCCACCTCAACAGGGGTAAATTACAATGAGCAGTTCTTC.

This clone was seen just once. The chain carries TRBV27 and TRBJ2-7; D unresolved. Germline CDR1 reads MNHEY; CDR2 reads SMNVEV (reference sequence). CDR3 length equals 12 residues. V gave up 3 bases and J gave up 3 bases, with 6 bases separating them. The CDR3 sequence is CASSFTGYEQYV. CDR3 in DNA: TGTGCCAGCAGTTTCACGGGCTACGAGCAGTACGTC.

This rearrangement joins TRBV30 to TRBJ2-3; TRBD2 matches at 9 bases. CDR3 length: 19 amino acids. After removal of 1 base from V and 3 bases from J, the junction contained 17 bases not matched to a gene. Germline assignment: CDR1 GTSNPN and CDR2 SVGIG (reference sequence). Here the CDR3 reads CAWSGPSGAIFHLTDTQYF. The CDR3, as DNA: TGTGCCTGGAGTGGGCCTAGCGGGGCGATCTTTCACCTAACAGATACGCAGTATTTT. Variable domain in full (rest from reference TRBV30 and TRBJ2-3): SQTIHQWPATLVQPVGSPLSLECTVEGTSNPNLYWYRQAAGRGLQLLFYSVGIGQISSEVPQNLSASRPQDRQFILSSKKLLLSDSGFYLCAWSGPSGAIFHLTDTQYFGPGTRLTVL.

V and J are TRBV7-9 and TRBJ2-2, with D maybe TRBD2 (6 bases). V was trimmed by 5 bases and J by 7 bases, leaving 20 bases between them. The CDR3 consists of 16 residues. Germline values: CDR1 SEHNR, CDR2 FQNEAQ (reference sequence). CDR3 in amino acids: CASSTPRGGAVGELFF. In nucleotides, the CDR3 is TGTGCCAGCAGCACGCCCCGTGGAGGGGCGGTCGGGGAGCTGTTTTTT.

The J gene is TRBJ2-5, the V gene TRBV11-2; 13 bases line up with TRBD2. The CDR3 is 16 amino acids. CDR1 is SGHAT, CDR2 FQNNGV, per germline. V lost 5 bases, J lost 2 bases, and 5 bases stayed unmatched. CDR3 amino acids: CASSGGTSGDQETQYF. CDR3 bases: TGTGCCAGCAGCGGAGGGACTAGCGGGGATCAAGAGACCCAGTACTTC.

This sequence joins TRBV9 and TRBJ1-2, with 7 positions matching TRBD1. The V segment lost 8 bases and the J segment 4 bases; nucleotides outside the gene matches: 5. Germline CDR1 reads SGDLS; CDR2 reads YYNGEE. CDR3 length equals 12 residues. The CDR3 region is CASRDSVYGYTF. The CDR3, as DNA: TGTGCCAGTAGGGACAGCGTCTATGGCTACACCTTC.

This clone was seen only once. V usage is TRBV7-6 and J usage is TRBJ2-1; a weak D match, TRBD2 (6 bases). The V end was cut by 1 base, the J end by 2 bases, with 9 bases between. Germline values: CDR1 SGHVS, CDR2 FNYEAQ. This CDR3 has 15 amino acids. The chain's CDR3 is CASSLEEGTYNEQFF. DNA for the CDR3: TGTGCCAGCAGCTTAGAGGAGGGAACCTACAATGAGCAGTTCTTC.

Regarding this clone: Other DNA variants within this sample encode the same CDR3. The rearrangement uses TRBV12-3 or TRBV12-4 and TRBJ2-7, with D tentatively TRBD1 (5 bases). The CDR3 is 11 residues long. Trimming removed 5 bases at V and 3 bases at J, with 5 bases between. This chain's CDR3 is CASSQGYEQYF. The CDR3, as DNA: TGTGCCAGCAGTCAGGGCTACGAGCAGTACTTC.

The chain links TRBV18 to TRBJ2-2; 8 bases match TRBD1. From germline, CDR1 is KGHSH and CDR2 LQKENI. The CDR3 extends over 17 amino acids. The trim removed 3 bases at V and 4 bases at J, leaving 10 bases unmatched. This chain's CDR3 is CASSPIRTGMSTGELFF. DNA for the CDR3: TGTGCCAGCTCACCTATCCGGACAGGGATGAGCACCGGGGAGCTGTTTTTT.

Only a few counts were recorded for this clone. The chain couples TRBV7-9 to TRBJ1-1; weak D call: TRBD1 (5 bases). V was shortened by 4 bases and J by 4 bases, with 13 bases between the two germline ends. Per germline, CDR1 SEHNR and CDR2 FQNEAQ (reference sequence). The CDR3 is 14 residues long. CDR3 DNA: TGTGCCAGCAGCTCGACGGACGGGGGCACTGAAGCTTTCTTT. Translating it yields CASSSTDGGTEAFF.

This clone has only one observation. The chain has TRBV28 and TRBJ2-5; D call uncertain. V was clipped by 3 bases and J by 4 bases, with 9 bases between them. From germline, CDR1 is MDHEN and CDR2 SYDVKM. The CDR3 contains 13 residues. CDR3 residues: CASSFPIGETQYF. For the CDR3, the DNA is TGTGCCAGCAGTTTTCCTATTGGAGAGACCCAGTACTTC.

The chain carries TRBV5-5 and TRBJ2-7; 7 nucleotides line up with TRBD1. V was clipped by 3 bases and J by 4 bases; unmatched bases: 7. Germline-derived CDR1 and CDR2 are SGHKS and YYEKEE (reference sequence). The CDR3 is 14 amino acids. CDR3 in DNA: TGTGCCAGCAGCTCCCGACAGGGATTATACGAGCAGTACTTC. Its translation is CASSSRQGLYEQYF. Combining the CDR3 with reference TRBV5-5 and TRBJ2-7 gives the whole variable domain DAGVTQSPTHLIKTRGQQVTLRCSPISGHKSVSWYQQVLGQGPQFIFQYYEKEERGRGNFPDRFSARQFPNYSSELNVNALLLGDSALYLCASSSRQGLYEQYFGPGTRLTVT.

The J gene is TRBJ2-7, the V gene TRBV6-5; 8 bases line up with TRBD1. The V gene end was trimmed by 0 bases and the J gene end by 3 bases; junction bases not matched to a gene: 7. The germline V gene encodes CDR1 MNHEY and CDR2 SVGAGI. The CDR3 has 16 residues. The CDR3 protein is CASSYSPDREDYEQYF. CDR3 bases: TGTGCCAGCAGTTACTCCCCGGACAGGGAAGACTACGAGCAGTACTTC.

The rearrangement uses TRBV28 and TRBJ2-7; TRBD2 aligns across 8 bases. Unmatched junction bases numbered 6, after V lost 7 bases and J lost 4 bases. The CDR3 sequence is 13 residues long. Germline assignment: CDR1 MDHEN and CDR2 SYDVKM. This CDR3 reads CASIRGGGYEQYF. The DNA of the CDR3 is TGTGCCAGCATTCGGGGGGGTGGTTACGAGCAGTACTTC.

The chain couples TRBV19 to TRBJ1-1; D is undetermined. V gave up 3 bases and J gave up 0 bases, with 14 bases separating them. The length of the CDR3 is 16 residues. CDR1 is LNHDA, CDR2 SQIVND, per germline (reference sequence). The CDR3 sequence is CASSIYSPNLNTEAFF. CDR3 coding DNA: TGTGCCAGTAGTATCTACAGCCCCAATTTGAACACTGAAGCTTTCTTT.

This chain joins TRBV21-1 and TRBJ2-3; the table names TRBD2, a call not compared with the DNA. TRBV21-1 is designated a pseudogene. This CDR3 is built from 14 residues. The CDR3 DNA reads TGTTACCCGGGGGACTTACCTTCCACAGATACGCAGTATTTT. This translates into CYPGDLPSTDTQYF.

The chain recombines TRBV27 with TRBJ1-6, with a tentative D call TRBD1 (5 bases). The CDR3 is 15 amino acids. V was shortened by 3 bases and J by 6 bases, with 12 bases between the two germline ends. CDR1 MNHEY and CDR2 SMNVEV come from the germline V gene (reference sequence). The CDR3 region has the DNA TGTGCCAGCAGTTTCTGGGGCGACAGTAATTCACCCCTCCACTTT. As protein: CASSFWGDSNSPLHF.

This clone was picked up one time. The chain uses TRBV2 and TRBJ1-2, with 11 nucleotides matching TRBD1. Germline V gene sequence: CDR1 SNHLY, CDR2 FYNNEI. This CDR3 has 15 amino acids. V lost 5 bases, J lost 5 bases, and 7 bases stayed unmatched. The CDR3 loop is CASSIGQGAYYGYTF. The CDR3, as DNA: TGTGCCAGCAGTATCGGACAGGGGGCATATTATGGCTACACCTTC.

For this clone: The sample has other DNA sequences that encode this CDR3 too. The chain recombines TRBV6-5 with TRBJ1-5, with TRBD1 matching 9 bases. This CDR3 comprises 13 residues. V dropped 8 bases and J dropped 5; count of bases not matched to a gene: 4. Per germline, CDR1 MNHEY and CDR2 SVGAGI. The CDR3 nucleotides read TGTGCCAGCCGGGACAGGGTGGATCAGCCCCAGCATTTT. It encodes CASRDRVDQPQHF.

The chain couples TRBV19 to TRBJ1-5, with TRBD1 as a possible D gene (5 bases). CDR3 size: 13 residues. V was shortened by 2 bases and J by 6 bases, with 8 bases between the two germline ends. Per germline, CDR1 LNHDA and CDR2 SQIVND (reference sequence). The CDR3 region has the DNA TGTGCCAGTAGTATACAGGGAGGTCAGCCCCAGCATTTT. Encoded protein: CASSIQGGQPQHF.

The chain couples TRBV7-9 to TRBJ2-2; the D gene is possibly TRBD2 (5 bases). The CDR3 contains 16 residues. In germline, CDR1 is SEHNR, CDR2 FQNEAQ (reference sequence). The ends were cut back, 7 bases at V and 5 bases at J, with 20 bases in the middle. The CDR3 is CASTSIRGQTTGELFF. The CDR3 DNA follows: TGTGCCAGCACCTCCATCCGAGGGCAGACTACCGGGGAGCTGTTTTTT. Complete variable domain (other parts from reference TRBV7-9 and TRBJ2-2): DTGVSQNPRHKITKRGQNVTFRCDPISEHNRLYWYRQTLGQGPEFLTYFQNEAQLEKSRLLSDRFSAERPKGSFSTLEIQRTEQGDSAMYLCASTSIRGQTTGELFFGEGSRLTVL.